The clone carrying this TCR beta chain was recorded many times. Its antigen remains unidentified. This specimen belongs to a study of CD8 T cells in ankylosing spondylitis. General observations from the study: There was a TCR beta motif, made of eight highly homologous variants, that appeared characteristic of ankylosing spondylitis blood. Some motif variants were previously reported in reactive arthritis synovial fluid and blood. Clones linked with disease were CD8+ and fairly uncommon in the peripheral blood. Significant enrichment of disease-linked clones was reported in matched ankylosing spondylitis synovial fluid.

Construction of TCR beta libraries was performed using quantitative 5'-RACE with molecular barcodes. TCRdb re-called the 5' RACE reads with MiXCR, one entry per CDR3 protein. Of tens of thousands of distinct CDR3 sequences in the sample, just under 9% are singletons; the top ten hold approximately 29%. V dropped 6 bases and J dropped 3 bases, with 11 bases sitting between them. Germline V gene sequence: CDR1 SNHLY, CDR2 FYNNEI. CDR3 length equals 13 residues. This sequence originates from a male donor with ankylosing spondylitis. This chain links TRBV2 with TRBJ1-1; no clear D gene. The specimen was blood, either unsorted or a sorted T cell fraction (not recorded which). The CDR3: CASRRVLDTEAFF. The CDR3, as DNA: TGTGCCAGCAGGCGGGTATTGGACACTGAAGCTTTCTTT.